The clone carrying this T cell receptor beta chain showed up just a few times. Antigen: not known. The entry originates in a study of cytomegalovirus exposure and HLA in healthy donors. Findings of the study overall: In a later analysis, common viral pathogens appeared linked to several of the most significant clusters.

The V gene lost 4 bases and the J gene lost 6 bases, with 8 bases spanning the gap. The CDR3 length is 13 residues. CDR1 is SGHRS and CDR2 is YFSETQ in the germline V gene. Amplification used 60 Vbeta primers and 13 Jbeta primers. The table came from immunoSEQ multiplex PCR; TCRdb's copy has only in-frame clones and leaves some out. Here the sample spans some 120,000 clones, about 10% being singletons. What was sequenced was PBMCs. The rearrangement joins TRBV5-1 to TRBJ2-6; TRBD1 might be the D (6 bases). The receptor was derived from a woman aged 18 to 35 in good health and CMV-seropositive. The CDR3 reads CASSGDKANVLTF. The CDR3 DNA sequence: TGCGCCAGCAGCGGGGACAAGGCCAACGTCCTGACTTTC.